This T cell receptor beta chain comes out of a study of blood T cell repertoires in COVID-19. Study as a whole: Donors in the United States, Italy and Spain gave samples during acute or convalescent COVID-19. PBMCs, B-cell-depleted T cells, or T cells were the source of the cDNA or gDNA that made up the material.

Per the authors' pipeline: Using reference gene primer amplification, nucleated cell counts were estimated. Libraries were prepared by immunoSEQ multiplex PCR; TCRdb keeps only in-frame clonotypes and omits some of them. V, J and clone size derive from that table, while D and trimming were established from the DNA sequence. This repertoire shows about 200,000 clones, roughly 79% found once; its top ten account for approximately 6.9%. Germline assignment: CDR1 MNHEY and CDR2 SMNVEV (reference sequence). The CDR3 is 15 residues long. The ends lost 6 bases at V and 8 bases at J; junction bases unmatched: 13.

Sequencing input: peripheral blood. The clonotype comes from a human donor with acute or convalescent COVID-19. The donor label of this sample is uncertain. The rearrangement uses TRBV27 and TRBJ1-2; 9 bases fit TRBD1. The CDR3 reads CASSRQLTGGYGYTF. Written as DNA, the CDR3 is TGTGCCAGCAGCCGCCAACTGACAGGGGGATACGGCTACACCTTC.